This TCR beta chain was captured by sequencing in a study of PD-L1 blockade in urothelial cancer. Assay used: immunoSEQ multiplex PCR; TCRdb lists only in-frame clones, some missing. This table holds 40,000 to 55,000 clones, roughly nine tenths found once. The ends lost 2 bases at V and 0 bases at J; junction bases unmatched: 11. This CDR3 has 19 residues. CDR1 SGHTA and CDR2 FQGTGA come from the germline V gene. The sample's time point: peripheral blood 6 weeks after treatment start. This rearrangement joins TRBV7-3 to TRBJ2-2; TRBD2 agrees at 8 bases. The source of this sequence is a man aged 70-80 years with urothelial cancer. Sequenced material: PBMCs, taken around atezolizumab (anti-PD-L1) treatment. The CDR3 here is CASSLEGLVGSANTGELFF. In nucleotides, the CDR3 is TGTGCCAGCAGCTTAGAGGGACTAGTAGGTTCCGCGAACACCGGGGAGCTGTTTTTT.